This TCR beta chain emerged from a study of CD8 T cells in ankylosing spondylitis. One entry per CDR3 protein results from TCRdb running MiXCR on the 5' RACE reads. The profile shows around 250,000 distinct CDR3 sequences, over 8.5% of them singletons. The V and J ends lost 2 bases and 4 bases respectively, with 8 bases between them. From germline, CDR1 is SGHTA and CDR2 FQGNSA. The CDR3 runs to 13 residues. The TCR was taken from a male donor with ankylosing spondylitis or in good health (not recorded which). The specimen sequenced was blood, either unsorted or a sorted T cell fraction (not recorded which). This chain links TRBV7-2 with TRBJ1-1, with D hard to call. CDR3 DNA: TGTGCCAGCAGCTTAACGGGGAGCACTGAAGCTTTCTTT. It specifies CASSLTGSTEAFF.